Sequencing of this T cell receptor (beta chain) was carried out in a study of graft-versus-host responses after intestinal transplantation. Study summary: Tacrolimus and steroids were given for two to four years to all recipients after anti-thymocyte globulin induction. Whole-study results and caveats: After transplant, early declines in HvG clones were associated with peak levels of circulating GvH clones. Allograft clonal ratios (graft-versus-host to host-versus-graft) were high in patients who had graft-donor T cell macrochimerism. Analysis identified GvH clones in recipient marrow, with some appearing first in ileum or blood.

Notes on this clone: Antigen: not known.

Germline CDR1 is MGHRA and CDR2 is YSYEKL. V gave up 0 bases and J gave up 6 bases; unmatched junction bases: 12. CDR3 size: 18 residues. Produced via immunoSEQ multiplex PCR; TCRdb's table is partial and in-frame only. Among some 85,000 clones listed, around 87% were seen once. This chain connects TRBV4-1 to TRBJ2-7; 12 bases align to TRBD2. The sequence came from a human donor who was the organ donor for an intestinal transplant. Material: unstimulated CD8+ T cells sorted from spleen or lymph node cells, obtained before transplant. CDR3 region: CASSQDEGSSGGAFEQYF. CDR3 nucleotides: TGCGCCAGCAGCCAAGATGAGGGATCTAGCGGGGGGGCCTTCGAGCAGTACTTC.